What follows are 28 T cell receptor beta chains derived from one specimen sequenced in a study of PD-L1 blockade in urothelial cancer. Produced via immunoSEQ multiplex PCR; TCRdb's table is partial and in-frame only. Of fewer than 45,000 clones listed, 36% were seen once; the top ten hold around 9.3%. Sample: tumor tissue, taken before atezolizumab (anti-PD-L1) treatment. The receptor source for this set is a man in his sixties with urothelial cancer.

This clone was counted only a few times. V is TRBV6-8 and J is TRBJ2-7; 14 nucleotides align to TRBD2. The CDR3 sequence is 17 residues long. Germline V gives CDR1 MNHGY, CDR2 SAAAGT. The trim removed 0 bases at V and 6 bases at J, leaving 7 bases unmatched. The CDR3, as DNA: TGTGCCAGCAGTTACTCGCCGGGACTAGCGGGAGTGAGCGAGCAGTACTTC. Translated: CASSYSPGLAGVSEQYF.

This rearrangement joins TRBV4-1 to TRBJ1-2, with TRBD1 matching over 10 bases. This CDR3 has 18 amino acids. Trimming took 3 bases from V and 6 from J; bases not matched to a gene: 16. Germline V gene data show CDR1 as MGHRA and CDR2 as YSYEKL. CDR3 loop: CASSHEGTRDRGLDGYTF. The CDR3 DNA is TGCGCCAGCAGCCATGAGGGTACCCGGGACAGGGGTCTGGATGGCTACACCTTC.

This clone is labeled medium-sized. The V gene is TRBV11-3, the J gene TRBJ2-2, with D unresolved. The germline gives CDR1 SGHNT, CDR2 YENEEA. V was cut by 5 bases and J by 7 bases, with 17 bases left in between. There are 15 residues in the CDR3. The CDR3 nucleotides are TGTGCCAGCAGCCAGCCCTACCCAAAGAGCGGGGAGCTGTTTTTT. This codes for CASSQPYPKSGELFF.

The chain employs TRBV11-3 and TRBJ2-5, with 9 nucleotides matching TRBD1. Germline V gene data show CDR1 as SGHNT and CDR2 as YENEEA. V shed 5 bases and J 5 bases; nucleotides not matched to a gene: 12. The CDR3 runs to 16 residues. The CDR3 reads CASSIPRDRVQETQYF. In DNA form, the CDR3 reads TGTGCCAGCAGCATACCCCGGGACAGGGTCCAGGAGACCCAGTACTTC. Based on the CDR3 plus reference TRBV11-3 and TRBJ2-5, the full variable domain is EAGVVQSPRYKIIEKKQPVAFWCNPISGHNTLYWYLQNLGQGPELLIRYENEEAVDDSQLPKDRFSAERLKGVDSTLKIQPAELGDSAVYLCASSIPRDRVQETQYFGPGTRLLVL.

V gene TRBV28 combines with J gene TRBJ1-5, with D hard to call. This CDR3 has 14 residues. The V gene's germline CDR1 is MDHEN and CDR2 SYDVKM. The V and J ends lost 6 bases and 0 bases respectively, with 9 bases between them. CDR3 DNA: TGTGCCAGCAGCGTCACGGTTAGCAATCAGCCCCAGCATTTT. Its protein product is CASSVTVSNQPQHF. The variable domain in full, completed from reference TRBV28 and TRBJ1-5, reads DVKVTQSSRYLVKRTGEKVFLECVQDMDHENMFWYRQDPGLGLRLIYFSYDVKMKEKGDIPEGYSVSREKKERFSLILESASTNQTSMYLCASSVTVSNQPQHFGDGTRLSIL.

The chain employs TRBV15 and TRBJ2-1; the D gene is possibly TRBD2 (5 bases). V shed 1 base and J shed 2 bases, with 6 bases lying between them. From germline, CDR1 is LNHNV and CDR2 YYDKDF (reference sequence). The CDR3 spans 14 residues. Here the CDR3 reads CATSRVGAYNEQFF. The CDR3 region has the DNA TGTGCCACCAGCAGAGTCGGGGCCTACAATGAGCAGTTCTTC.

Only a few counts were recorded for this clone. The gene calls are TRBV6-8 and TRBJ1-2; 9 bases map to TRBD1. Losses at the gene ends were 5 bases for V and 4 bases for J; bases not matched to a gene: 8. This CDR3 comprises 15 residues. In germline, CDR1 is MNHGY, CDR2 SAAAGT. CDR3 sequence (DNA): TGTGCCAGCAGTGAGAAGGGACAGGGCGGCTATGGCTACACCTTC. It translates to CASSEKGQGGYGYTF.

V usage is TRBV29-1 and J usage is TRBJ1-1; 7 bases line up with TRBD1. Losses at the gene ends were 4 bases for V and 5 bases for J; bases not matched to a gene: 19. Germline lookup yields CDR1 SQVTM and CDR2 ANQGSEA. This CDR3 comprises 17 residues. The CDR3 spells CSVGIPRTGVRGTEAFF. Written as DNA, the CDR3 is TGCAGCGTTGGGATACCAAGAACAGGGGTCCGGGGGACTGAAGCTTTCTTT.

This clone was found a few times. The chain links TRBV27 to TRBJ1-6, with 7 bases lining up with TRBD1. CDR1 and CDR2 from the germline V gene are MNHEY and SMNVEV (reference sequence). V was clipped by 5 bases and J by 6 bases; unmatched bases: 10. The CDR3 length is 16 residues. The CDR3 nucleotides read TGTGCCAGCAGTGTGAACCCGGGACAGATTAATTCACCCCTCCACTTT. Protein: CASSVNPGQINSPLHF.

This clone was seen a handful of times. J is TRBJ2-1 and V is TRBV6-8; 12 nucleotides align to TRBD2. The J segment lost 6 bases and the V segment lost 6 bases, leaving 6 bases of the junction unmatched. This CDR3 contains 15 residues. Germline V gene sequence: CDR1 MNHGY, CDR2 SAAAGT. DNA of the CDR3: TGTGCCAGCAGGTGGACTAGCGGGACCCTCAATGAGCAGTTCTTC. It encodes CASRWTSGTLNEQFF.

The chain links TRBV18 to TRBJ2-7; D may be TRBD1 (6 bases). Germline assignment: CDR1 KGHSH and CDR2 LQKENI. The V end lost 6 bases, the J end lost 3 bases, and 12 bases lay between the germline ends. The CDR3 loop spans 13 amino acids. CDR3 nucleotides: TGTGCCAGCTCTCCAGGGGCCAACTACGAGCAGTACTTC. Translation gives CASSPGANYEQYF.

This clone occurred a few times. The rearrangement joins TRBV6-8 to TRBJ1-5; no clear D. CDR1 and CDR2 (germline): MNHGY, SAAAGT. This CDR3 has 15 amino acids. Trimming left V 7 bases short and J 0 bases short, with 13 bases between. CDR3 protein: CASIGFMGSNQPQHF. The DNA for the CDR3 is TGTGCCAGCATCGGGTTCATGGGTAGCAATCAGCCCCAGCATTTT.

The rearrangement joins TRBV7-5 to TRBJ2-6; the D call TRBD2 from the table was never checked on the DNA. TRBV7-5 is listed as a pseudogene. The CDR3 sequence is 15 residues long. Here the CDR3 reads CASSRDSSGANVLTF. CDR3 bases: TGTGCCAGCAGCCGTGACTCATCTGGGGCCAACGTCCTGACTTTC.

This clone was seen a few times. This rearrangement joins TRBV1 to TRBJ2-1; the DNA was not compared with TRBD2, the D call given in the table. TRBV1 is a pseudogene segment. This CDR3 has 17 amino acids. The CDR3 DNA reads TGCGCCAGCAGCCAAGGTGGGGGGACTAGCGGTAACAATGAGCAGTTCTTC. Protein sequence: CASSQGGGTSGNNEQFF.

This clone was counted only a few times. The J gene is TRBJ2-5, the V gene TRBV2; 7 bases fit TRBD1. Germline CDR1 and CDR2: SNHLY and FYNNEI. This CDR3 has 15 amino acids. V shed 4 bases, J shed 4 bases, and the junction held 9 bases outside the gene matches. CDR3 coding DNA: TGTGCCAGCAGTGCCAAGACAGGGTTTGGAGAGACCCAGTACTTC. Its translation: CASSAKTGFGETQYF.

For the CDR3, the DNA is TGTGCCAGCAGCCCGGACGGGGGAGATACAGATACGCAGTATTTT. Translation gives CASSPDGGDTDTQYF. The chain has TRBV14 and TRBJ2-3; tentative D call: TRBD2 (6 bases). The germline gives CDR1 SGHDN, CDR2 FVKESK. V was shortened by 4 bases and J by 3 bases, with 14 bases between the two germline ends. The CDR3 spans 15 residues.

This clone has a handful of counts. This rearrangement joins TRBV18 to TRBJ2-7, with 9 bases identical to TRBD1. Per the germline V gene, CDR1 is KGHSH and CDR2 is LQKENI. Unmatched junction bases numbered 5, after V lost 4 bases and J lost 4 bases. The CDR3 consists of 14 residues. CDR3 in DNA: TGTGCCAGCTCACACTCCGGGACAGGGTACGAGCAGTACTTC. Its translation: CASSHSGTGYEQYF.

The chain carries TRBV19 and TRBJ2-3, with 10 bases that match TRBD2. The junction had 7 bases not matched to a gene; V was cut back by 3 bases and J by 7 bases. This CDR3 is 15 amino acids long. Per the germline V gene, CDR1 is LNHDA and CDR2 is SQIVND (reference sequence). The CDR3 bases are TGTGCCAGTAGTATCGTCACTAGCGGGATGAATACGCAGTATTTT. This gives the protein CASSIVTSGMNTQYF.

The gene calls are TRBV6-8 and TRBJ1-2; 7 nucleotides agree with TRBD1. With V trimmed by 0 bases and J by 4 bases, 8 bases remained unmatched. There are 16 residues in the CDR3. Germline-derived CDR1 and CDR2 are MNHGY and SAAAGT. The CDR3 DNA reads TGTGCCAGCAGTTACTCTGCAGGGGGAAGTGCCTATGGCTACACCTTC. This codes for CASSYSAGGSAYGYTF.

The rearrangement links TRBV19 to TRBJ2-7; 11 bases align to TRBD2. CDR3 size: 14 residues. V shed 4 bases and J 6 bases; nucleotides not matched to a gene: 5. CDR1 is LNHDA and CDR2 is SQIVND in the germline V gene (reference sequence). This CDR3 is CASSTLAGGAEQYF. CDR3 nucleotides: TGTGCCAGTAGTACTCTAGCGGGGGGTGCCGAGCAGTACTTC.

The rearrangement joins TRBV12-5 to TRBJ1-5; D gene ambiguous. Per germline, CDR1 LGHNT and CDR2 FRNRAP. The CDR3 loop spans 14 amino acids. The CDR3 sequence is CARVRGLSNQPQHF. CDR3 DNA sequence: TGTGCCAGAGTCCGGGGTCTTAGCAATCAGCCCCAGCATTTT.

Only a few counts were recorded for this clone. The J gene is TRBJ2-7, the V gene TRBV28; 7 nucleotides line up with TRBD1. V gave up 3 bases and J gave up 3 bases; unmatched junction bases: 5. The CDR3 is 14 residues long. Germline V gene lookup returns CDR1 MDHEN and CDR2 SYDVKM. This CDR3 is CASSLTGKNYEQYF. CDR3 bases: TGTGCCAGCAGTTTGACAGGGAAGAACTACGAGCAGTACTTC. Using reference TRBV28 and TRBJ2-7 for the parts outside the CDR3, the full variable domain is DVKVTQSSRYLVKRTGEKVFLECVQDMDHENMFWYRQDPGLGLRLIYFSYDVKMKEKGDIPEGYSVSREKKERFSLILESASTNQTSMYLCASSLTGKNYEQYFGPGTRLTVT.

This chain joins TRBV18 and TRBJ1-2; D is possibly TRBD1 (5 bases). This CDR3 contains 16 residues. With 3 bases removed from V and 0 bases from J, the gap between germline ends came to 14 bases. CDR1 and CDR2 (germline): KGHSH, LQKENI. Here the CDR3 reads CASSPKTVGTNYGYTF. As DNA, the CDR3 is TGTGCCAGCTCACCCAAGACAGTCGGTACTAACTATGGCTACACCTTC.

V and J are TRBV10-3 and TRBJ1-3; TRBD1 agrees at 7 bases. The CDR3 sequence is 15 residues long. V trimming: 2 bases; J trimming: 0 bases; junction bases outside the gene matches: 1. Germline V gives CDR1 ENHRY, CDR2 SYGVKD. The CDR3 region has the DNA TGTGCCATCAGTGAGACAGGGGACTCTGGAAACACCATATATTTT. This translates into CAISETGDSGNTIYF.

In its sample, this clone was seen a few times. The chain employs TRBV6-8 and TRBJ2-1, with D perhaps TRBD2 (5 bases). Germline assignment: CDR1 MNHGY and CDR2 SAAAGT. V was clipped by 6 bases and J by 0 bases, with 9 bases between them. This CDR3 region has 14 residues. The CDR3 bases are TGTGCCAGCAGCAGCGGTGGCTCCTACAATGAGCAGTTCTTC. Its protein product is CASSSGGSYNEQFF.

This chain joins TRBV2 and TRBJ1-1; no clear D gene. This CDR3 has 15 amino acids. The V gene lost 8 bases and the J gene lost 1 base, with 17 bases spanning the gap. Per germline, CDR1 SNHLY and CDR2 FYNNEI. CDR3 coding DNA: TGTGCCAGCGGACGGACCGGGCAGAAGAACACTGAAGCTTTCTTT. This gives the protein CASGRTGQKNTEAFF.

The J gene is TRBJ1-4, the V gene TRBV14; D might be TRBD1 (6 bases). The CDR3 is made up of 15 amino acids. V gave up 2 bases and J gave up 8 bases, with 15 bases separating them. Germline values: CDR1 SGHDN, CDR2 FVKESK. CDR3: CASSQKAGAGEKLFF. Written as DNA, the CDR3 is TGTGCCAGCAGCCAAAAGGCAGGGGCCGGGGAAAAACTGTTTTTT.

The chain is built from TRBV4-1 and TRBJ2-3; 10 positions agree with TRBD2. Germline CDR1 is MGHRA and CDR2 is YSYEKL. The CDR3 is 15 amino acids. The V gene end was trimmed by 0 bases and the J gene end by 3 bases; junction bases not matched to a gene: 0. The CDR3 bases are TGCGCCAGCAGCCAAGATAGCGGGAGGACAGATACGCAGTATTTT. The encoded protein is CASSQDSGRTDTQYF.